What follows is one T cell receptor beta chain and its context. Its cognate antigen is unknown. The record originates from a study of T cell responses to AZD1222 COVID-19 vaccine. Study outcomes and limitations: Unmutated variant regions are reportedly targeted by nearly half of spike-specific TCRs.

The CDR3 contains 13 residues. In germline, CDR1 is KGHSH, CDR2 LQKENI. Trimming at V came to 4 bases and at J to 5 bases, leaving 4 bases not matched to a gene. Here immunoSEQ multiplex PCR was the method, and the copy in TCRdb shows in-frame clones only, minus some. Here the sample spans about 180,000 clones, over 85% being singletons. This sequence joins TRBV18 and TRBJ1-2, with TRBD1 matching 7 bases. This sequence was found in an adult in good health. Material: peripheral blood, obtained on day 0 of AZD1222 vaccination. Written as DNA, the CDR3 is TGTGCCAGCTCACGGGACAGCCTTTATGGCTACACCTTC. It codes for CASSRDSLYGYTF.